This T cell receptor beta chain was recovered during a study of blood T cell repertoires in COVID-19. Per the germline V gene, CDR1 is MNHEY and CDR2 is SMNVEV (reference sequence). The CDR3 sequence is 14 residues long. Trimming took off 4 bases at V and 5 bases at J, with 14 bases between the two ends. Method: immunoSEQ multiplex PCR; TCRdb's copy keeps in-frame clones and lacks some. The table lists 450,000 to 500,000 clones, around 90% of them singletons. This sequence joins TRBV27 and TRBJ1-2; D gene unclear. The source material was PBMCs or T cells enriched from blood (not recorded which). This receptor was obtained from a woman in her late teens or twenties who had recovered from COVID-19. The CDR3, as DNA: TGTGCCAGCAGTTCCACTTCAACAGCTTATGGCTACACCTTC. Its protein is CASSSTSTAYGYTF.